Listed here are 10 T cell receptor beta chains from one sample, sequenced in a study of metastatic and nonmetastatic thyroid tumors. TCRdb re-analyzed the PCR reads using MiXCR. The sample carries roughly 81,000 clones, around 7.8% recorded once. There were no patients who had received any treatment before thyroid surgery. Sequencing was carried out using blood. Receptors originate from a female donor with papillary thyroid cancer or a benign thyroid nodule (not recorded which). Some clones in this sample may be carry-over from other donors' samples.

This clone was recorded many times. The CDR3: CASRQGAGNSPLHF. For the CDR3, the DNA is TGTGCCAGCAGGCAGGGGGCAGGAAATTCACCCCTCCACTTT. The gene calls are TRBV6-1 and TRBJ1-6; 8 nucleotides match TRBD1. The CDR3 consists of 14 residues. Germline assignment: CDR1 MNHNS and CDR2 SASEGT. With V trimmed by 6 bases and J by 7 bases, 5 bases remained unmatched.

The table lists this clone with many counts. The chain recombines TRBV6-5 with TRBJ2-2; D gene unclear. The CDR3 runs 14 residues. Germline V lookup: CDR1 MNHEY, CDR2 SVGAGI. Between the trimmed V and J ends, which lost 0 bases and 3 bases, there was a span of 5 bases. The CDR3 sequence: CASSYSRYTGELFF. Here the CDR3 DNA reads TGTGCCAGCAGTTACTCGAGATACACCGGGGAGCTGTTTTTT.

This clone was detected only a few times. The chain is built from TRBV6-2 or TRBV6-3 and TRBJ2-5, with 15 bases aligning to TRBD2. V shed 6 bases and J 5 bases; nucleotides not matched to a gene: 7. CDR1 MNHEY and CDR2 SVGEGT come from the germline V gene. CDR3 length: 16 amino acids. The CDR3 nucleotides read TGTGCCAGCAGCCCGGGACTAGCGGGGGGTGGGGAGACCCAGTACTTC. Amino acids: CASSPGLAGGGETQYF.

This clone was picked up many times. The chain is built from TRBV2 and TRBJ2-7; D may be TRBD1 or TRBD2 (5 bases each). This CDR3 is 14 amino acids long. V was cut by 4 bases and J by 3 bases, with 13 bases left in between. CDR1 is SNHLY and CDR2 is FYNNEI in the germline V gene. The chain's CDR3 is CASSGDGAHYEQYF. Written as DNA, the CDR3 is TGTGCCAGCAGTGGGGACGGGGCCCACTACGAGCAGTACTTC.

This clone was seen ten or more times. This chain uses TRBV7-3 with TRBJ2-1; 8 bases are shared with TRBD2. Looked up from germline, CDR1 is SGHTA and CDR2 is FQGTGA. The CDR3 has 16 amino acids. Losses at the gene ends were 1 base for V and 2 bases for J; bases not matched to a gene: 4. The CDR3 nucleotides are TGTGCCAGCAGCTTAAACGGGGGGGGCCCCTACAATGAGCAGTTCTTC. Its protein is CASSLNGGGPYNEQFF.

The sample holds many counts of this clone. The chain employs TRBV7-2 and TRBJ1-4; 9 nucleotides agree with TRBD1. The germline CDR1 and CDR2 sequences are SGHTA and FQGNSA. V trimming: 5 bases; J trimming: 7 bases; junction bases outside the gene matches: 11. CDR3 size: 16 residues. The CDR3 region has the DNA TGTGCCAGCAGCGGGGTTTCAGGGACAGGGCGTGAAAAACTGTTTTTT. The encoded protein is CASSGVSGTGREKLFF.

This clone has at least ten counts. The chain recombines TRBV6-1 with TRBJ2-5; possible D gene TRBD2, 5 bases. The germline V and J ends were trimmed by 5 bases and 5 bases, with 6 bases remaining between them. There are 11 residues in the CDR3. CDR1 and CDR2 from the germline V gene are MNHNS and SASEGT. The CDR3 nucleotides are TGTGCCAGCAGTTCGGGGGAGACCCAGTACTTC. Residues: CASSSGETQYF.

This clone was seen many times. The CDR3 sequence: CASSQEGVGYGYTF. The CDR3 DNA reads as TGTGCCAGCAGCCAAGAGGGGGTAGGCTATGGCTACACCTTC. J is TRBJ1-2 and V is TRBV3-1; D possibly corresponds to TRBD1 (5 bases). Germline V gene sequence: CDR1 LGHDT, CDR2 YNNKEL (reference sequence). Trimming took off 0 bases at V and 4 bases at J, with 9 bases between the two ends. This CDR3 spans 14 amino acids.

This clone was seen many times. Written as DNA, the CDR3 is TGTGCCATCGGTCCACGGAACCAAGAGACCCAGTACTTC. It translates to CAIGPRNQETQYF. The chain carries TRBV10-3 and TRBJ2-5; no firm D call. Germline CDR1 reads ENHRY; CDR2 reads SYGVKD. The ends were cut back, 8 bases at V and 0 bases at J, with 10 bases in the middle. The CDR3 has 13 amino acids.

In this sample, this clone turned up a few times. V is TRBV6-1 and J is TRBJ1-2, with 7 bases matching TRBD1. The CDR3 contains 15 residues. From germline, CDR1 is MNHNS and CDR2 SASEGT. V dropped 8 bases and J dropped 1; count of bases not matched to a gene: 10. CDR3 residues: CASSQRGRVNYGYTF. DNA of the CDR3: TGTGCCAGCTCTCAGAGGGGGCGTGTTAACTATGGCTACACCTTC.